Following are 21 T cell receptor beta chains from one sample sequenced in a study of shared clonotypes between healthy human individuals. Clones were read by immunoSEQ multiplex PCR, and TCRdb kept only the in-frame ones, dropping some. The table records roughly 2.2 million clones, roughly 90% of them present only once. Sequenced material: naive CD4+ T cells from PBMCs. Documented subset: CD45RA+ positively selected. All receptors come from a man aged 18 to 29 in good health. Some clones in this sample may be carry-over from other donors' samples.

The V gene is TRBV28, the J gene TRBJ2-7, with no clear D. This CDR3 is built from 12 residues. Trimming removed 1 base from V and 4 bases from J, with 5 bases in between. CDR1 is MDHEN, CDR2 SYDVKM, per germline. The CDR3 sequence: CASSLYQYEQYF. The DNA for the CDR3 is TGTGCCAGCAGTTTATACCAATACGAGCAGTACTTC.

The chain joins TRBV6-6 to TRBJ2-7; weak D call: TRBD2 (6 bases). The CDR3 runs to 13 residues. V lost 6 bases, J lost 4 bases, and 13 bases lay in between. Germline CDR1 is MNHNY and CDR2 is SVGAGI (reference sequence). CDR3 bases: TGTGCCAGCAGGGCTGCGGCGGGATACGAGCAGTACTTC. Amino acids: CASRAAAGYEQYF.

Only one count was recorded for this clone. This chain links TRBV5-1 with TRBJ2-1; 11 positions match TRBD2. Germline V gives CDR1 SGHRS, CDR2 YFSETQ. Losses at the gene ends were 0 bases for V and 9 bases for J; bases not matched to a gene: 14. CDR3 length: 18 residues. The CDR3 DNA reads TGCGCCAGCAGCTTGGAAACTAGCGGGAGCCCCTTACAGGTTGAGCAGTTCTTC. Its protein product is CASSLETSGSPLQVEQFF.

The J gene is TRBJ1-5, the V gene TRBV28, with 7 bases matching TRBD1. This CDR3 has 15 residues. The V gene's germline CDR1 is MDHEN and CDR2 SYDVKM. Losses at the gene ends were 1 base for V and 6 bases for J; bases not matched to a gene: 6. This CDR3 is CASSLYRGSGQPQHF. The CDR3 region has the DNA TGTGCCAGCAGTTTATACAGGGGCAGCGGTCAGCCCCAGCATTTT.

The rearrangement uses TRBV9 and TRBJ2-1; 8 bases fit TRBD2. Trimming cost V 3 bases and J 5 bases; bases outside gene matches: 1. Germline CDR1 reads SGDLS; CDR2 reads YYNGEE. The length of the CDR3 is 13 residues. The CDR3 spells CASSETSDNEQFF. The CDR3 coding sequence is TGTGCCAGCAGCGAGACTAGCGACAATGAGCAGTTCTTC.

The chain joins TRBV19 to TRBJ2-4; D may match TRBD1 or TRBD2 (5 bases each). The CDR3 length is 15 residues. From germline, CDR1 is LNHDA and CDR2 SQIVND (reference sequence). Trimming took off 5 bases at V and 5 bases at J, with 16 bases between the two ends. The CDR3 here is CASSSPARDQNIQYF. DNA for the CDR3: TGTGCCAGTAGTTCCCCCGCCCGGGACCAAAACATTCAGTACTTC.

This chain connects TRBV30 to TRBJ2-7; D not certain. V dropped 3 bases and J dropped 0 bases, with 12 bases sitting between them. The germline V gene has CDR1 GTSNPN and CDR2 SVGIG (reference sequence). The CDR3 spans 14 residues. CDR3 sequence reads: CAWRRWSSSYEQYF. CDR3 nucleotide sequence: TGTGCCTGGAGACGTTGGTCCTCCTCCTACGAGCAGTACTTC.

The count of this clone is one. The chain couples TRBV2 to TRBJ2-4; D possibly uses TRBD1 or TRBD2 (5 bases each). The V end lost 4 bases, the J end lost 6 bases, and 10 bases lay between the germline ends. The CDR3 runs 13 residues. Germline V CDR1 and CDR2: SNHLY, FYNNEI. This CDR3 reads CASSAQGTNIQYF. In DNA, the CDR3 is TGTGCCAGCAGTGCTCAAGGGACAAACATTCAGTACTTC.

A note on this clone: The junction departs from the called germline gene at one end, perhaps through a read error. The genes are TRBV7-2 and TRBJ2-6; 9 bases agree with TRBD1. CDR3 size: 15 residues. Germline V gene sequence: CDR1 SGHTA, CDR2 FQGNSA. Here the CDR3 reads CASSLFSQGANVLTF. The DNA for the CDR3 is TGTGCCAGCAGCTTATTCTCACAGGGGGCTAACGTCCTGACTTTC.

This chain joins TRBV5-1 and TRBJ2-3; D may be TRBD2 (6 bases). CDR1 SGHRS and CDR2 YFSETQ come from the germline V gene. The CDR3 covers 18 residues. V was clipped by 0 bases and J by 0 bases, with 17 bases between them. The CDR3 protein is CASSLATIRESSTDTQYF. The CDR3 region has the DNA TGCGCCAGCAGCTTGGCGACTATCCGGGAGAGTAGCACAGATACGCAGTATTTT.

J is TRBJ1-2 and V is TRBV6-6; 9 bases line up with TRBD1. The CDR3 spans 15 residues. The trim removed 2 bases at V and 4 bases at J, leaving 5 bases unmatched. Germline V gene sequence: CDR1 MNHNY, CDR2 SVGAGI (reference sequence). The CDR3 DNA follows: TGTGCCAGCAGTTACGGGACAGGGCGAGGCTATGGCTACACCTTC. Translating gives CASSYGTGRGYGYTF.

The V and J genes are TRBV7-2 and TRBJ2-7, with D unresolved. Deletions cut 3 bases from V and 2 bases from J, with 5 bases between. The CDR3 is 12 amino acids. CDR1 is SGHTA, CDR2 FQGNSA, per germline. CDR3 sequence: CASSFDAYEQYF. The CDR3 DNA reads as TGTGCCAGCAGCTTCGATGCCTACGAGCAGTACTTC. The complete variable domain, with remaining parts taken from reference TRBV7-2 and TRBJ2-7, reads GAGVSQSPSNKVTEKGKDVELRCDPISGHTALYWYRQSLGQGLEFLIYFQGNSAPDKSGLPSDRFSAERTGGSVSTLTIQRTQQEDSAVYLCASSFDAYEQYFGPGTRLTVT.

This chain joins TRBV15 and TRBJ1-5; possibly TRBD1 for D (6 bases). The V gene's germline CDR1 is LNHNV and CDR2 YYDKDF (reference sequence). The CDR3 totals 16 residues. V was clipped by 0 bases and J by 3 bases, with 12 bases between them. CDR3: CATSRDRGVYNQPQHF. The CDR3 DNA reads as TGTGCCACCAGCAGAGATAGGGGGGTCTACAATCAGCCCCAGCATTTT.

The chain couples TRBV6-6 to TRBJ2-1; 8 bases line up with TRBD1. With V trimmed by 6 bases and J by 8 bases, 12 bases remained unmatched. The CDR3 covers 15 residues. Germline loops: CDR1 MNHNY, CDR2 SVGAGI (reference sequence). CDR3 in amino acids: CASRDRASYSDEQFF. As DNA, the CDR3 is TGTGCCAGCAGGGACAGGGCCTCTTACTCGGATGAGCAGTTCTTC.

Note on this clone: The sample holds other DNA sequences that translate to the same CDR3. This CDR3 reads CASSPPGGQPQHF. CDR3 in DNA: TGTGCCAGCTCACCACCGGGGGGACAGCCCCAGCATTTT. The rearrangement links TRBV18 to TRBJ1-5; maybe TRBD1 (5 bases). Germline assignment: CDR1 KGHSH and CDR2 LQKENI. V dropped 0 bases and J dropped 7 bases, with 7 bases sitting between them. The CDR3 length is 13 residues. Complete variable domain (other parts from reference TRBV18 and TRBJ1-5): NAGVMQNPRHLVRRRGQEARLRCSPMKGHSHVYWYRQLPEEGLKFMVYLQKENIIDESGMPKERFSAEFPKEGPSILRIQQVVRGDSAAYFCASSPPGGQPQHFGDGTRLSIL.

V is TRBV10-3 and J is TRBJ1-1; possible D gene TRBD1, 5 bases. With 4 bases removed from V and 4 bases from J, the gap between germline ends came to 13 bases. The CDR3 has 14 residues. Germline loops: CDR1 ENHRY, CDR2 SYGVKD. The CDR3 sequence: CAISGQGGGTEAFF. The CDR3 DNA sequence: TGTGCCATCAGTGGTCAGGGCGGGGGCACTGAAGCTTTCTTT.

The chain recombines TRBV28 with TRBJ2-5; TRBD2 agrees at 7 bases. With V trimmed by 7 bases and J by 1 base, 6 bases remained unmatched. Germline CDR1 is MDHEN and CDR2 is SYDVKM. The CDR3 extends over 14 amino acids. The CDR3 DNA reads as TGTGCCAGCATGTCCAGCGGGGTCCAAGAGACCCAGTACTTC. Translating it yields CASMSSGVQETQYF.

This rearrangement joins TRBV6-5 to TRBJ2-5, with 9 bases aligning to TRBD2. The J call is in doubt because the DNA end fits TRBJ2-7 better. The CDR3 consists of 16 residues. The germline V gene encodes CDR1 MNHEY and CDR2 SVGAGI. The CDR3 DNA follows: TGTGCCAGCAGTTACGGGCGGGAGGGACCCCCGGACGAGCAGTACTTC. Its translation is CASSYGREGPPDEQYF.

This chain links TRBV4-3 with TRBJ1-2; D gene unclear. CDR3 length: 14 amino acids. Germline lookup yields CDR1 LGHNA and CDR2 YSLEER. With 0 bases removed from V and 4 bases from J, the gap between germline ends came to 9 bases. The DNA of the CDR3 is TGCGCCAGCAGCCAAGATCCGCTAGTCTATGGCTACACCTTC. The encoded protein is CASSQDPLVYGYTF.

The chain links TRBV5-1 to TRBJ2-3, with 10 bases matching TRBD2. With 3 bases clipped from V and 6 bases from J, the junction kept 10 bases outside the gene matches. The length of the CDR3 is 16 residues. The germline V gene has CDR1 SGHRS and CDR2 YFSETQ. The CDR3 region is CASSSGRLAGADTQYF. CDR3 in DNA: TGCGCCAGCAGCTCTGGGAGGCTAGCGGGAGCCGATACGCAGTATTTT.

The rearrangement joins TRBV7-9 to TRBJ1-4; D gene unclear. V lost 1 base and J lost 6, with 9 bases in between. This CDR3 spans 14 amino acids. The germline gives CDR1 SEHNR, CDR2 FQNEAQ (reference sequence). Written as DNA, the CDR3 is TGTGCCAGCAGCTTAGGGCAGACCCATGAAAAACTGTTTTTT. It codes for CASSLGQTHEKLFF. Drawing the rest from reference TRBV7-9 and TRBJ1-4, the complete variable domain is DTGVSQNPRHKITKRGQNVTFRCDPISEHNRLYWYRQTLGQGPEFLTYFQNEAQLEKSRLLSDRFSAERPKGSFSTLEIQRTEQGDSAMYLCASSLGQTHEKLFFGSGTQLSVL.